A selection of T cell receptor beta chains follows, all from one sample in a study of CD8+ T cells in alopecia areata. Repertoires were generated with immunoSEQ multiplex PCR, while TCRdb's copy carries only in-frame clones and drops some. The sample records about 190,000 clones, more than 55% being singletons. The sample consisted of CD4+ T cells sorted from blood, taken at week 4, from a patient treated with tofacitinib. The receptors derive from a human donor with alopecia areata. Both conserved end residues are part of each CDR3. Fields, in order: V gene, J gene, CDR3 protein.

>TRBV6-6|TRBJ1-1
CASSYPEGASEAFF
>TRBV30|TRBJ2-6
CAWSPPGVSGANVLTF
>TRBV30|TRBJ2-3
CAWKPAGGTTDTQYF
>TRBV30|TRBJ2-1
CAWSAGTSGRFEFF
>TRBV7-8|TRBJ1-5
CASSTRTNQPQHF
>TRBV25-1|TRBJ2-3
CASSPRLAKPADTQYF
>TRBV30|TRBJ1-2
CAWMNNGGGGYTF
>TRBV20-1|TRBJ1-2
CSASLRGGYTF
>TRBV7-9|TRBJ2-1
CASSLTSGRDYNEQFF
>TRBV14|TRBJ1-1
CASSRNVGTEAFF
>TRBV7-9|TRBJ2-7
CASSSTLGLAGAAKQYF
>TRBV2|TRBJ2-5
CASSETTVTQYF
>TRBV30|TRBJ1-1
CAWSPGTGGGTEAFF
>TRBV23-1|TRBJ2-2
CASSQSIGGADGELFF
>TRBV10-2|TRBJ2-6
CATGTPGANVLTF
>TRBV19|TRBJ1-1
CASSMGGRTPEAFF
>TRBV29-1|TRBJ2-3
CSASISGPSTDTQYF
>TRBV30|TRBJ2-5
CAWSVGTLYGAQYF
>TRBV4-1|TRBJ2-5
CASSQGVGTLQETQYF
>TRBV7-3|TRBJ2-2
CARGRVAGRTGELFF
>TRBV29-1|TRBJ1-2
CSVVGVGYTF
>TRBV29-1|TRBJ2-1
CSVEGGLPMKGGYNEQFF
>TRBV29-1|TRBJ2-2
CSVLQDTTSTGELFF
>TRBV20-1|TRBJ2-5
CSADVGTQYF
>TRBV29-1|TRBJ2-1
CSVDRGGDEQFF